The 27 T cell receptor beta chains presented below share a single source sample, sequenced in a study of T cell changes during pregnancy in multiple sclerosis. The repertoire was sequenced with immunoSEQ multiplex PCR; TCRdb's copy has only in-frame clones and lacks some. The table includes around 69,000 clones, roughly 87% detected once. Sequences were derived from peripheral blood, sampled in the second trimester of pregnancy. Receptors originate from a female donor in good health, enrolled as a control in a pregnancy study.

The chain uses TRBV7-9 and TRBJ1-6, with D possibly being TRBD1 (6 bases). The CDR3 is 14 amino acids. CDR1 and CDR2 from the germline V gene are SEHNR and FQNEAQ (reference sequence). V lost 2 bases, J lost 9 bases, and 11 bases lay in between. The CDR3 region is CASSLPTGTSPLHF. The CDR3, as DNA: TGTGCCAGCAGCTTACCGACAGGTACTTCACCCCTCCACTTT.

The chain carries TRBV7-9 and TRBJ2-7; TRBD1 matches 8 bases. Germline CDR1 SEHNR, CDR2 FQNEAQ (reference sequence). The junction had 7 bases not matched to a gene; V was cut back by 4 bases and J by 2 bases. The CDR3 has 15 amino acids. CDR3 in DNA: TGTGCCAGCAGCTCCCGGGACAGGACCACCTACGAGCAGTACTTC. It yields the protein CASSSRDRTTYEQYF.

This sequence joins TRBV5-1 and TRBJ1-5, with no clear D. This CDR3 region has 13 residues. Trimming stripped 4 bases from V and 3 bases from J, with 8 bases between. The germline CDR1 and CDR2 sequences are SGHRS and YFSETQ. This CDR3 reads CASSPGYNQPQHF. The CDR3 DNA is TGCGCCAGCAGCCCAGGATACAATCAGCCCCAGCATTTT.

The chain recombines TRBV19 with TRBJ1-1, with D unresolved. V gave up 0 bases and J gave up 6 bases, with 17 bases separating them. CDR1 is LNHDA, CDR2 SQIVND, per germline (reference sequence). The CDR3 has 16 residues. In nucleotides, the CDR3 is TGTGCCAGTAGTATAGATATGGAGGACCTTCAACCTGAAGCTTTCTTT. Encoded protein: CASSIDMEDLQPEAFF.

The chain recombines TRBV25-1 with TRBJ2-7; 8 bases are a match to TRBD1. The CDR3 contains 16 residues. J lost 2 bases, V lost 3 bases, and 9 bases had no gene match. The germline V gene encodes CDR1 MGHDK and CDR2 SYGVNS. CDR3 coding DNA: TGTGCCAGCAGTGATCCCGAGGGACAGGAGACCTACGAGCAGTACTTC. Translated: CASSDPEGQETYEQYF.

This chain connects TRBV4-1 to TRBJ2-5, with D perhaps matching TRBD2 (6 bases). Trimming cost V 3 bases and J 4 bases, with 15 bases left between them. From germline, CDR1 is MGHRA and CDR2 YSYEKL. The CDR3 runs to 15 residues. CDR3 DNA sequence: TGCGCCAGCAGCCAGGCGGGGCCCACACGAGAGACCCAGTACTTC. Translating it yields CASSQAGPTRETQYF.

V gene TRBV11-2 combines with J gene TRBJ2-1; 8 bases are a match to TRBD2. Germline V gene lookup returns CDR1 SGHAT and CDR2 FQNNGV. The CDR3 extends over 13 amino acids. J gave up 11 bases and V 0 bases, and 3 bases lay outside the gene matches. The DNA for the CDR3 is TGTGCCAGCAGCTTAGAAAATAGCGGGAAGCAGTTCTTC. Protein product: CASSLENSGKQFF.

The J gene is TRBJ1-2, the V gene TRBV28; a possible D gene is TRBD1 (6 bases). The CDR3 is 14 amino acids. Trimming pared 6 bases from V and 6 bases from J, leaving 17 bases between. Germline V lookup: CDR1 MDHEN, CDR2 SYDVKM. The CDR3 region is CASSWGDRNNGYTF. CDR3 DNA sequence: TGTGCCAGCAGCTGGGGTGACAGGAACAATGGCTACACCTTC.

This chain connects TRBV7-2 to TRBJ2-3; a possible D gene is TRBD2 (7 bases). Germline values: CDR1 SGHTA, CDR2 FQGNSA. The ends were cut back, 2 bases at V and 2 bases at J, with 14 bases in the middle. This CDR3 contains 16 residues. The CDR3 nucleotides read TGTGCCAGCAGCTTAAGGGGGGGGCTGGCCACAGATACGCAGTATTTT. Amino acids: CASSLRGGLATDTQYF.

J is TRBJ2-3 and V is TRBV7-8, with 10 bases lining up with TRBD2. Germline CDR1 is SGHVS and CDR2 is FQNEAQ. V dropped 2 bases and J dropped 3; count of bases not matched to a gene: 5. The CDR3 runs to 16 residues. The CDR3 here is CASSLTSGVVTDTQYF. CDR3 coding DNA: TGTGCCAGCAGCTTAACTAGCGGGGTGGTGACAGATACGCAGTATTTT.

The CDR3 nucleotides are TGCGCCAGCAGGGTTCAGATGAACACTGAAGCTTTCTTT. Residues: CASRVQMNTEAFF. The V call is TRBV5-1, the J call TRBJ1-1; unclear D gene. Germline CDR1 is SGHRS and CDR2 is YFSETQ. The V end was cut by 5 bases, the J end by 0 bases, with 8 bases between. This CDR3 is built from 13 residues.

As DNA, the CDR3 is TGCGCCAGCAGCTTGCCGGGACTAGCGATAAATGAGCAGTTCTTC. This sequence encodes CASSLPGLAINEQFF. The rearrangement uses TRBV5-1 and TRBJ2-1, with TRBD2 matching 10 bases. CDR1 and CDR2 (germline): SGHRS, YFSETQ. V dropped 1 base and J dropped 7; count of bases not matched to a gene: 5. This CDR3 has 15 amino acids.

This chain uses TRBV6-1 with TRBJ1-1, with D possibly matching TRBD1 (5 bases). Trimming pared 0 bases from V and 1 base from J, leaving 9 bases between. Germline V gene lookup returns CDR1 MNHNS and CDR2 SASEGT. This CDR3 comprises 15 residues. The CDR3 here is CASSEAAGTNTEAFF. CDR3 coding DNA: TGTGCCAGCAGTGAAGCTGCGGGGACGAACACTGAAGCTTTCTTT.

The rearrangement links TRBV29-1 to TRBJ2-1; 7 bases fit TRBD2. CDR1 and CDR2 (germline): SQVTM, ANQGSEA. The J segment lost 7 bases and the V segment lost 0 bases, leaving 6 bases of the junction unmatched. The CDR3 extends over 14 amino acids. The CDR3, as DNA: TGCAGCGTTGAAGATTGGGGGGGTACGAATGAGCAGTTCTTC. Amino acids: CSVEDWGGTNEQFF.

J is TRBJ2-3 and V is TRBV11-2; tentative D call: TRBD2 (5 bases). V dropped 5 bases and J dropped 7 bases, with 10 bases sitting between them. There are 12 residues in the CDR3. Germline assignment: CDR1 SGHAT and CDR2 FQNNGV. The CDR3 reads CASSPERNTQYF. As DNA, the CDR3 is TGTGCCAGCAGCCCAGAGCGGAATACGCAGTATTTT.

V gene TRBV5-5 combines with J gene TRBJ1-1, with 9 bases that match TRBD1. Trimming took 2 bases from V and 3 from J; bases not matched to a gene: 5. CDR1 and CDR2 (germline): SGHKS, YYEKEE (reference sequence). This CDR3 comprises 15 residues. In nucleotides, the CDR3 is TGTGCCAGCAGCTTAAAGACAGGGGGTGACACTGAAGCTTTCTTT. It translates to CASSLKTGGDTEAFF.

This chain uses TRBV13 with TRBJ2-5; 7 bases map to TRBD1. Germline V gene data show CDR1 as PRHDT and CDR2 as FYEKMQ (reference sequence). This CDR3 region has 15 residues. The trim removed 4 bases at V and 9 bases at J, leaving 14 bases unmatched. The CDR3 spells CASSYSGRGQGAQYF. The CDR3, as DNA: TGTGCCAGCAGCTACTCGGGACGGGGCCAGGGGGCCCAGTACTTC.

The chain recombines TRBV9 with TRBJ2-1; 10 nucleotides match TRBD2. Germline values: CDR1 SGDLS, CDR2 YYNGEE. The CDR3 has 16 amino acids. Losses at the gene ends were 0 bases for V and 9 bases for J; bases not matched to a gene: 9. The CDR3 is CASSVVGAGGQSEQFF. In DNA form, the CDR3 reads TGTGCCAGCAGCGTAGTCGGAGCGGGGGGGCAGAGTGAGCAGTTCTTC.

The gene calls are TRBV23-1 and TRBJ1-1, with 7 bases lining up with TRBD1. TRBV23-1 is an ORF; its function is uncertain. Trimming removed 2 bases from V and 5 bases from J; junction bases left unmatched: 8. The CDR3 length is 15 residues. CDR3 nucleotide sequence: TGCGCCAGCAGTCAACTGAGACAGGGTCGTACTGAAGCTTTCTTT. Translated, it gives CASSQLRQGRTEAFF.

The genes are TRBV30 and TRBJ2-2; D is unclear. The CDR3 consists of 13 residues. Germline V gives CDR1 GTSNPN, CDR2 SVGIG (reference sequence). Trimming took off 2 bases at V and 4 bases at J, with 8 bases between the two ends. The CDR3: CAWSSQSTGELFF. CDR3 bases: TGTGCCTGGAGTAGTCAGTCCACCGGGGAGCTGTTTTTT.

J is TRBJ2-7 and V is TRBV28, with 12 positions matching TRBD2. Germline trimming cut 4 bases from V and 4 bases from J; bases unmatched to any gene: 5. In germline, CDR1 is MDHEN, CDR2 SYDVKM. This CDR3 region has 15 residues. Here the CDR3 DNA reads TGTGCCAGCAGTTACAGACTAGCGGGAGTGTACGAGCAGTACTTC. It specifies CASSYRLAGVYEQYF.

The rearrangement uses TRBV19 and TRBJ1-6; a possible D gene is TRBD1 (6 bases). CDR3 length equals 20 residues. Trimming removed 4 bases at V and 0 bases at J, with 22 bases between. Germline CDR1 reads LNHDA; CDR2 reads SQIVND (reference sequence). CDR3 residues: CASSTRRMTGRSSYNSPLHF. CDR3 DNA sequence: TGTGCCAGTAGTACCAGAAGGATGACAGGCCGAAGCTCCTATAATTCACCCCTCCACTTT.

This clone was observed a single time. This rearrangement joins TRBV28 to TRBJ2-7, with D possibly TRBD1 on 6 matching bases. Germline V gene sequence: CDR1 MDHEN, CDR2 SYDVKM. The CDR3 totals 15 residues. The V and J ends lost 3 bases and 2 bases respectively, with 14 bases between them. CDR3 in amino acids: CASSLGAAHTYEQYF. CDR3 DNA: TGTGCCAGCAGTTTGGGGGCAGCCCATACCTACGAGCAGTACTTC.

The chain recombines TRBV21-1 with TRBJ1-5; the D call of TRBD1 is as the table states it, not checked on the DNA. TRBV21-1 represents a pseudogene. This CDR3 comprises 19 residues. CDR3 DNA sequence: TGTGCCAGCAGCTATCTTTTAGAGTTCAGGCCTCAACAGGGTCAGCCCCAGCATTTT. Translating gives CASSYLLEFRPQQGQPQHF.

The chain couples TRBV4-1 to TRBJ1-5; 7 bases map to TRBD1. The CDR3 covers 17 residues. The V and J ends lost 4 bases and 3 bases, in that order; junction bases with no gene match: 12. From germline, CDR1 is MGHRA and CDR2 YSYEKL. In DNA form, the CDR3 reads TGCGCCAGCAGCCCCGGGCAGGGACAGCCTATCAATCAGCCCCAGCATTTT. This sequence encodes CASSPGQGQPINQPQHF.

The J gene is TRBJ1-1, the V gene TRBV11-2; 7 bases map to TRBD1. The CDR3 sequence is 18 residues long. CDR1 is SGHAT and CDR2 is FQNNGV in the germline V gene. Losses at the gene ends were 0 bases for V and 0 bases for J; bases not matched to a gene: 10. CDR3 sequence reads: CASSLERRQGGMNTEAFF. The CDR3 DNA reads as TGTGCCAGCAGCTTAGAAAGGAGACAGGGAGGAATGAACACTGAAGCTTTCTTT.

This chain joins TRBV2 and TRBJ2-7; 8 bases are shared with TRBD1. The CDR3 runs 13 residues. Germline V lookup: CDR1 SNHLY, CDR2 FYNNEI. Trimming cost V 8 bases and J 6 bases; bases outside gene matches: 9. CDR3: CASGFQGALEQYF. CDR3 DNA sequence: TGTGCCAGCGGTTTCCAGGGGGCTCTCGAGCAGTACTTC.